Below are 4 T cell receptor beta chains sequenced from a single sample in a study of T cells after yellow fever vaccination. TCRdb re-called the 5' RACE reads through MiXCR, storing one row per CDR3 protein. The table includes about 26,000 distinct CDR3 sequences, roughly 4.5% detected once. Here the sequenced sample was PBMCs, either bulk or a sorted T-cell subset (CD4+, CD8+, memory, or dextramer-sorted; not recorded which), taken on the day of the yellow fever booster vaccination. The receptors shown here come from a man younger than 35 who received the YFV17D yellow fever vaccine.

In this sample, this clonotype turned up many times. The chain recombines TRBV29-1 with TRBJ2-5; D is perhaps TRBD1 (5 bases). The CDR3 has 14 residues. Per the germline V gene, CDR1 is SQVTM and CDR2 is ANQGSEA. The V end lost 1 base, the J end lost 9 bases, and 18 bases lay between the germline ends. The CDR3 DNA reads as TGCAGCGTTGAAGCCGACAGCCGTCCTTCGGCCCAGTACTTC. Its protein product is CSVEADSRPSAQYF.

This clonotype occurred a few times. CDR3 region: CASSLSGASFEQYV. Here the CDR3 DNA reads TGTGCCAGCAGCTTAAGCGGGGCAAGCTTCGAGCAGTACGTC. This chain uses TRBV11-1 with TRBJ2-7, with TRBD2 identical over 7 bases. After removal of 2 bases from V and 6 bases from J, the junction contained 7 bases not matched to a gene. This CDR3 is 14 amino acids long. Germline CDR1 and CDR2: SGHAT and FQDESV (reference sequence).

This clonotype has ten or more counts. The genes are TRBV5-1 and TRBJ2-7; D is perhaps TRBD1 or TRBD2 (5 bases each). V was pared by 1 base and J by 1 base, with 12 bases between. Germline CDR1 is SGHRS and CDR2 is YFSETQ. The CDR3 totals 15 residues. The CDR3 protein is CASSLQPGGSYEQYV. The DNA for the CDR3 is TGCGCCAGCAGCTTGCAGCCTGGGGGTTCCTACGAGCAGTACGTC.

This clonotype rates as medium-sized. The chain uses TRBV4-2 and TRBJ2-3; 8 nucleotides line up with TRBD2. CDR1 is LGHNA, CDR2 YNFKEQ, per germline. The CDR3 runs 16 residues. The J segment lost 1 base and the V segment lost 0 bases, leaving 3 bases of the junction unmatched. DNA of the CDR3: TGTGCCAGCAGCCAAGATCGAGCGGGGGGCACAGATACGCAGTATTTT. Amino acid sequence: CASSQDRAGGTDTQYF.